This is a list of T cell receptor beta chains from one sample in a study of blood T cells in healthy people across ages. TCRdb reprocessed the 5' RACE reads via MiXCR and lists one record per CDR3 protein. The sample consists of approximately 1,000,000 distinct CDR3 sequences, 35% to 50% of them appearing once. The sequenced material came from blood. The source is a woman aged 60 to 75 in good health. Each CDR3 is given with its conserved first and last residue. D genes are given only for firm matches. Rows give clone size only sometimes, using once, few, many, or a class for an expanded clone.

TRBV6-5	TRBJ1-2	.	.	TGTGCCAGCAGTTACTTCGGAGGGGGGGGTGGCTACACCTTC	CASSYFGGGGGYTF
TRBV18	TRBJ2-7	many	TRBD1	TGTGCCAGCTCACCCGACAGGGGCCCCTACGAGCAGTACTTC	CASSPDRGPYEQYF
TRBV7-2	TRBJ2-7	.	.	TGTGCCAGCAGCTTGCGTTTAGGTCTTGGAAACGAGCAGTACTTC	CASSLRLGLGNEQYF
TRBV28	TRBJ2-7	.	TRBD1	TGTGCCAGTACGGACAGGGTCCTTAGCTTGGGGCTGAACTACGAGCAGTACTTC	CASTDRVLSLGLNYEQYF
TRBV29-1	TRBJ1-1	few	.	TGCAGCGTTCGGGTCGGGGGTGGTGACACTGAAGCTTTCTTT	CSVRVGGGDTEAFF
TRBV19	TRBJ2-1	.	TRBD1	TGTGCCAGTAGTAACCCGACAGGGGTAACCTACAATGAGCAGTTCTTC	CASSNPTGVTYNEQFF
TRBV12-1	TRBJ2-1	.	.	TGTGCCAGCAGCTCCGGGACTAGCGGAGTCTACAATGAGCAGTTCTTC	CASSSGTSGVYNEQFF
TRBV4-1	TRBJ1-2	few	TRBD1	TGCGCCAGCAGCCTATACCGGGACAGAATCTATGGCTACACCTTC	CASSLYRDRIYGYTF
TRBV20-1	TRBJ1-2	once	TRBD1	TGCAGTGCCCTCACAGGGGGCGGAGATGGCTACACCTTC	CSALTGGGDGYTF
TRBV13	TRBJ2-7	.	.	TGTGCCAGCAGCTTAGGTCCTAGCTCAGAGCAGTACTTC	CASSLGPSSEQYF